Shown below are 29 T cell receptor beta chains from a single sample sequenced in a study of vaccination effects on CD4 cells after COVID-19. The assay was immunoSEQ multiplex PCR, and TCRdb's table has in-frame clones only and misses some. In the table there are about 15,000 clones, approximately 80% of which are singletons. Their target antigens are unknown. Pools of viral peptides were used by the ViraFEST assay to expand antigen-specific CD4+ T cells ahead of sequencing. When around 10 days of culture had elapsed, CD4+ T cells were isolated. Infection with SARS-CoV-2 occurred in the person between March and December 2020, and PCR confirmed it. All participants had two doses of either the BNT162b2 or mRNA-1273 vaccine. This sample comprised CD4+ T cells from PBMCs cultured with HCoV-NL63 spike peptides, obtained after COVID-19 vaccination. The receptors here all came from a human donor who had a prior SARS-CoV-2 infection.

This chain joins TRBV19 and TRBJ1-2; 9 nucleotides agree with TRBD1. V trimming: 4 bases; J trimming: 2 bases; junction bases outside the gene matches: 11. The CDR3 totals 17 residues. The germline V gene encodes CDR1 LNHDA and CDR2 SQIVND (reference sequence). The CDR3 region has the DNA TGTGCCAGTAGTAGATCCGGGACAGGGCCGGGGAACTATGGCTACACCTTC. Translated: CASSRSGTGPGNYGYTF.

This clone was recorded once. At one end, the junction sequence differs from germline, possibly due to a read error. The V call is TRBV24-1, the J call TRBJ2-7; D is unclear. CDR3 length equals 10 residues. Germline CDR1 KGHDR, CDR2 SFDVKD. CDR3 nucleotide sequence: TGTGCCACCACTCGCGAGGTTTGGAACTTC. Protein: CATTREVWNF.

This clone was seen once. CDR3 sequence: CASRKTGTGAYEQYF. The CDR3 coding sequence is TGTGCCAGCAGAAAAACCGGGACAGGGGCCTACGAGCAGTACTTC. The J gene is TRBJ2-7, the V gene TRBV5-6; 10 bases fit TRBD1. Trimming at V came to 5 bases and at J to 2 bases, leaving 7 bases not matched to a gene. The CDR3 covers 15 residues. The germline CDR1 and CDR2 sequences are SGHDT and YYEEEE.

V is TRBV2 and J is TRBJ1-1, with 7 positions matching TRBD1. This CDR3 has 19 residues. Germline assignment: CDR1 SNHLY and CDR2 FYNNEI. Losses at the gene ends were 4 bases for V and 1 base for J; bases not matched to a gene: 18. The CDR3 DNA reads TGTGCCAGCAGTGCTCCGTTTACCCCGACAGGGCTGGGGAACACTGAAGCTTTCTTT. It codes for CASSAPFTPTGLGNTEAFF.

The V call is TRBV10-3, the J call TRBJ2-3, with a tentative D call TRBD1 (6 bases). Trimming took 7 bases from V and 5 from J, leaving 16 bases between them. This CDR3 has 14 amino acids. From germline, CDR1 is ENHRY and CDR2 SYGVKD. For the CDR3, the DNA is TGTGCCATCATGGCACAGGGTAGGGAAGATACGCAGTATTTT. This translates into CAIMAQGREDTQYF.

The chain has TRBV7-2 and TRBJ1-6; perhaps TRBD1 as D (5 bases). Germline V gene lookup returns CDR1 SGHTA and CDR2 FQGNSA. The CDR3 is 17 residues long. V was clipped by 1 base and J by 6 bases, with 16 bases between them. CDR3 in amino acids: CASSLVGRAGINSPLHF. In nucleotides, the CDR3 is TGTGCCAGCAGCTTAGTGGGCAGGGCAGGAATTAATTCACCCCTCCACTTT.

The V and J genes are TRBV28 and TRBJ2-3; the match to TRBD2 covers 10 bases. J lost 7 bases, V lost 3 bases, and 7 bases had no gene match. The CDR3 covers 15 residues. CDR1 is MDHEN, CDR2 SYDVKM, per germline. In DNA form, the CDR3 reads TGTGCCAGCAGTTTTCTGGTAGCGGGAGGACATACGCAGTATTTT. Translation gives CASSFLVAGGHTQYF.

The rearrangement uses TRBV3-1 (or the pseudogene TRBV3-2) and TRBJ1-5, with 11 bases aligning to TRBD1. V shed 1 base, J shed 6 bases, and the junction held 2 bases outside the gene matches. From germline, CDR1 is LGHDT and CDR2 YNNKEL (reference sequence). This CDR3 comprises 15 residues. For the CDR3, the DNA is TGTGCCAGCAGCCAAGGGACAGGGGGCGTTCAGCCCCAGCATTTT. It encodes CASSQGTGGVQPQHF.

The rearrangement uses TRBV6-2 or TRBV6-3 and TRBJ2-7; no clear D gene. V was trimmed by 2 bases and J by 4 bases, leaving 9 bases between them. The germline V gene encodes CDR1 MNHEY and CDR2 SVGEGT. The CDR3 consists of 13 residues. CDR3 amino acids: CASSYLGFYEQYF. The CDR3 DNA is TGTGCCAGCAGTTACCTGGGGTTTTACGAGCAGTACTTC.

The genes are TRBV30 and TRBJ2-1, with a tentative D call TRBD1 (6 bases). CDR1 GTSNPN and CDR2 SVGIG come from the germline V gene (reference sequence). The CDR3 extends over 13 amino acids. Trimming shortened V by 0 bases and J by 9 bases, and 12 bases separated the two germline ends. CDR3 DNA: TGTGCCTGGAGTGTAATCCTAGGGGGTGAGCAGTTCTTC. It yields the protein CAWSVILGGEQFF. Using reference TRBV30 and TRBJ2-1 for the parts outside the CDR3, the full variable domain is SQTIHQWPATLVQPVGSPLSLECTVEGTSNPNLYWYRQAAGRGLQLLFYSVGIGQISSEVPQNLSASRPQDRQFILSSKKLLLSDSGFYLCAWSVILGGEQFFGPGTRLTVL.

The chain links TRBV19 to TRBJ2-5; D is possibly TRBD2 (7 bases). CDR3 length: 14 amino acids. Trimming pared 4 bases from V and 3 bases from J, leaving 12 bases between. Germline V lookup: CDR1 LNHDA, CDR2 SQIVND (reference sequence). For the CDR3, the DNA is TGTGCCAGTAGTACCAGGGGAGGGGAAGAGACCCAGTACTTC. It translates to CASSTRGGEETQYF.

CDR3 loop: CASSLSLAGSHNEQYF. CDR3 sequence (DNA): TGTGCCAGCAGCTTATCACTAGCGGGAAGTCACAACGAGCAGTACTTC. The chain couples TRBV7-9 to TRBJ2-7; TRBD2 agrees at 10 bases. This CDR3 is built from 16 residues. J gave up 5 bases and V 2 bases, and 9 bases lay outside the gene matches. Germline CDR1 and CDR2: SEHNR and FQNEAQ (reference sequence).

The genes are TRBV4-3 and TRBJ2-2; D not certain. Germline loops: CDR1 LGHNA, CDR2 YSLEER. V was cut by 3 bases and J by 6 bases, with 20 bases left in between. The CDR3 is 17 amino acids. Here the CDR3 reads CASSHSLLPGSAGELFF. In DNA form, the CDR3 reads TGCGCCAGCAGCCACTCTCTCCTACCCGGATCGGCCGGGGAGCTGTTTTTT.

The gene calls are TRBV5-5 and TRBJ1-2; D unresolved. This CDR3 contains 19 residues. The germline gives CDR1 SGHKS, CDR2 YYEKEE (reference sequence). Trimming removed 2 bases at V and 0 bases at J, with 23 bases between. The CDR3 reads CASSFHTQGLGLANYGYTF. CDR3 bases: TGTGCCAGCAGCTTTCATACTCAAGGGCTAGGGTTAGCTAACTATGGCTACACCTTC.

This chain links TRBV5-5 with TRBJ2-1; D not certain. Trimming cost V 4 bases and J 0 bases, with 8 bases left between them. Germline loops: CDR1 SGHKS, CDR2 YYEKEE (reference sequence). This CDR3 region has 14 residues. The DNA of the CDR3 is TGTGCCAGCAGCCCCTTAAGCTCCTACAATGAGCAGTTCTTC. Translation gives CASSPLSSYNEQFF.

Here the CDR3 reads CASSWTSGGADTQYF. CDR3 bases: TGTGCCAGCAGCTGGACTAGCGGGGGGGCAGATACGCAGTATTTT. The gene calls are TRBV5-6 and TRBJ2-3; TRBD2 matches 15 bases. CDR1 SGHDT and CDR2 YYEEEE come from the germline V gene. The CDR3 spans 15 residues. V lost 3 bases, J lost 4 bases, and 0 bases stayed unmatched.

V usage is TRBV5-1 and J usage is TRBJ2-5; TRBD2 matches at 7 bases. CDR1 SGHRS and CDR2 YFSETQ come from the germline V gene. V trimming: 4 bases; J trimming: 5 bases; junction bases outside the gene matches: 8. CDR3 length: 14 amino acids. The CDR3 loop is CASSPGAGVETQYF. In DNA form, the CDR3 reads TGCGCCAGCAGCCCGGGCGCGGGAGTGGAGACCCAGTACTTC.

The chain carries TRBV20-1 and TRBJ2-3; no reliable D call. The CDR3 spans 11 residues. Germline assignment: CDR1 DFQATT and CDR2 SNEGSKA (reference sequence). The CDR3 loop is CSQRAGDTQYF. The CDR3 DNA reads TGCAGCCAACGTGCCGGGGATACGCAGTATTTT.

Of note for this clone: Mismatch with germline at one junction end may stem from a read error. The rearrangement links TRBV11-2 to TRBJ1-1, with D possibly being TRBD1 (6 bases). The CDR3 spans 17 residues. Germline V lookup: CDR1 SGHAT, CDR2 FQNNGV. In DNA form, the CDR3 reads TGTGCCAGCACCTTATTGGGGGGGGCCGGAATTAACACTGAAGCTTTCTTT. Translated, it gives CASTLLGGAGINTEAFF.

V gene TRBV6-5 combines with J gene TRBJ1-6; 7 nucleotides align to TRBD1. From germline, CDR1 is MNHEY and CDR2 SVGAGI. V trimming: 5 bases; J trimming: 5 bases; junction bases outside the gene matches: 3. The CDR3 length is 14 residues. The CDR3 reads CASSIQGNNSPLHF. CDR3 DNA sequence: TGTGCCAGCAGTATACAGGGGAATAATTCACCCCTCCACTTT.

To note about this clone: The junction departs from germline at one end; a sequencing error may be responsible. V usage is TRBV14 and J usage is TRBJ2-7; 13 bases line up with TRBD2. The germline V gene has CDR1 SGHDN and CDR2 FVKESK. This CDR3 has 12 amino acids. The chain's CDR3 is CASSRPTSGRPF. For the CDR3, the DNA is TGTGCCAGCAGCCGACCGACTAGCGGGAGGCCTTTC.

The J gene is TRBJ2-3, the V gene TRBV19; TRBD2 matches at 10 bases. The germline V gene encodes CDR1 LNHDA and CDR2 SQIVND (reference sequence). After removal of 2 bases from V and 2 bases from J, the junction contained 4 bases not matched to a gene. The CDR3 runs 16 residues. CDR3 sequence: CASSISSGGVTDTQYF. The CDR3 DNA follows: TGTGCCAGTAGTATATCTAGCGGGGGTGTCACAGATACGCAGTATTTT.

The chain recombines TRBV5-1 with TRBJ2-3, with D tentatively TRBD2 (5 bases). This CDR3 has 14 amino acids. V lost 2 bases, J lost 1 base, and 8 bases lay in between. CDR1 and CDR2 (germline): SGHRS, YFSETQ. Here the CDR3 DNA reads TGCGCCAGCAGCTTTGGAGGAGGCACAGATACGCAGTATTTT. Its protein is CASSFGGGTDTQYF.

The J gene is TRBJ1-5, the V gene TRBV7-2; 9 nucleotides line up with TRBD1. The CDR3 has 15 residues. CDR1 is SGHTA, CDR2 FQGNSA, per germline. Trimming cost V 5 bases and J 5 bases; bases outside gene matches: 7. DNA for the CDR3: TGTGCCAGCAGCAGCACAGGGGGCGGTTATCAGCCCCAGCATTTT. Encoded protein: CASSSTGGGYQPQHF.

CDR3 region: CASSSGGETQYF. As DNA, the CDR3 is TGCGCCAGCAGCTCGGGGGGAGAGACCCAGTACTTC. The chain has TRBV5-1 and TRBJ2-5; 7 bases are shared with TRBD2. The ends lost 3 bases at V and 4 bases at J; junction bases unmatched: 0. This CDR3 region has 12 residues. CDR1 and CDR2 from the germline V gene are SGHRS and YFSETQ.

The V call is TRBV15, the J call TRBJ2-1, with D uncertain. This CDR3 has 17 amino acids. CDR1 and CDR2 (germline): LNHNV, YYDKDF (reference sequence). Deletions cut 1 base from V and 2 bases from J, with 15 bases between. Here the CDR3 DNA reads TGTGCCACCAGCAGAGGAGACGGAAGCCTAACCTACAATGAGCAGTTCTTC. It codes for CATSRGDGSLTYNEQFF.

The rearrangement uses TRBV2 and TRBJ2-5; D is perhaps TRBD2 (5 bases). The CDR3 has 12 amino acids. Germline CDR1 SNHLY, CDR2 FYNNEI. V gave up 6 bases and J gave up 0 bases, with 5 bases separating them. Written as DNA, the CDR3 is TGTGCCAGCAGGAGGGACCAAGAGACCCAGTACTTC. Its translation: CASRRDQETQYF.

The chain has TRBV2 and TRBJ2-7; perhaps TRBD1 as D (7 bases). Trimming took 6 bases from V and 5 from J, leaving 17 bases between them. The CDR3 totals 14 residues. Germline V lookup: CDR1 SNHLY, CDR2 FYNNEI. CDR3: CASREGRGNHEQYF. CDR3 sequence (DNA): TGTGCCAGCAGGGAGGGCAGGGGGAACCACGAGCAGTACTTC.

This clone was counted between two and nine times. The rearrangement uses TRBV14 and TRBJ2-3; D is unresolved. Per the germline V gene, CDR1 is SGHDN and CDR2 is FVKESK. This CDR3 region has 12 residues. V shed 1 base and J shed 8 bases, with 7 bases lying between them. The DNA of the CDR3 is TGTGCCAGCAGCCAAGGGACCGCTACGCAGTATTTT. Its translation is CASSQGTATQYF.